The rows below give T cell receptor beta chains drawn from one sample of a study of T cells after somatic rescue of genetic block. TCRdb keeps only in-frame clones here, not all; method: immunoSEQ multiplex PCR. In the table there are about 63,000 clones, under 95% of which are singletons. The material sequenced was peripheral blood mononuclear cells (PBMCs). The receptor set was obtained from a man aged 35-49 years. Each CDR3 is given with its conserved first and last residue. D genes are given only for firm matches. A row's size may be missing; if present it is once, few, many or a size class.

>.|TRBJ2-3|.|TRBV19
TGTGCCAGTAGCCCGGGGCTAGCGAGGGATACGCAGTATTTT
CASSPGLARDTQYF
>.|TRBJ2-7|.|TRBV21-1
TGTGCCAGCAGCAAAGCACCAGGGACAGATCTCTACGAGCAGTACTTC
CASSKAPGTDLYEQYF
>.|TRBJ2-3|.|TRBV2
TGTGCCAGCAGTTTTAACGTACTCACAGATACGCAGTATTTT
CASSFNVLTDTQYF
>.|TRBJ2-7|.|TRBV21-1
TGTGCCAGCAGCAAATTACAGGGTGGCTCCTACGAGCAGTACTTC
CASSKLQGGSYEQYF
>TRBD1|TRBJ1-2|.|TRBV13
TGTGCCAGCAGCTTTCGGGACAGCAGCTATGGCTACACCTTC
CASSFRDSSYGYTF
>.|TRBJ2-2|.|TRBV5-1
TGCGCCAGCATGGAGGGGAGCACCGGGGAGCTGTTTTTT
CASMEGSTGELFF
>TRBD1|TRBJ2-2|.|TRBV5-6
TGTGCCAGCAGCCGGAGGACAGGGACGGCTCCCGGGGAGCTGTTTTTT
CASSRRTGTAPGELFF
>.|TRBJ1-5|.|TRBV7-8
TGTGCCAGCAGCCTTAACAGAGGCAATCAGCCCCAGCATTTT
CASSLNRGNQPQHF
>.|TRBJ1-5|few|TRBV9
TGTGCCAGCAGCGTAGAGGACAGCTCTTGGCCCCAGCATTTT
CASSVEDSSWPQHF
>.|TRBJ2-3|.|TRBV6-6
TGTGCCAGCAGCCGTTCGCCTGATACGCAGTATTTT
CASSRSPDTQYF
>.|TRBJ1-6|.|TRBV21-1
TGTGCCAGCACCTCAGACAGGGGGTATTCACCCCTCCACTTT
CASTSDRGYSPLHF
>TRBD2|TRBJ2-5|.|TRBV5-1
TGCGCCAGCAGCTTGTGGGGAGGGGAGACCCAGTACTTC
CASSLWGGETQYF
>TRBD2|TRBJ2-3|.|TRBV2
TGTGCCAGCAGCTTCTTTAGCGGGGGGGGTACGCAGTATTTT
CASSFFSGGGTQYF
>TRBD2|TRBJ2-1|.|TRBV14
TGTGCCAGCAGCCAAGAACTAGCGGGCAGCGGCGAGCAGTTCTTC
CASSQELAGSGEQFF
>TRBD1|TRBJ1-5|once|TRBV27
TGTGCCAGCAGTCCGGGACAGGGTAACCAGCCCCAGCATTTT
CASSPGQGNQPQHF
>.|TRBJ2-1|.|TRBV5-4
TGTGCCAGCAGCTTACGGGAGAGGTCCTACAATGAGCAGTTCTTC
CASSLRERSYNEQFF
>.|TRBJ1-1|.|TRBV7-3
TGTGCCAGCAGCCTCCTCGGAAGGAACACTGAAGCTTTCTTT
CASSLLGRNTEAFF
>.|TRBJ2-3|.|TRBV19
TGTGCCAGTAGTATAGGGGCTCGGACCACACGGCGGGATACGCAGTATTTT
CASSIGARTTRRDTQYF
>TRBD1|TRBJ2-3|.|TRBV6-5
TGTGCCAGCAGTTACGGGGACAGGACCACAGATACGCAGTATTTT
CASSYGDRTTDTQYF
>TRBD1|TRBJ1-1|.|TRBV27
TGTGCCAGCAGTCGAAGAGGGGGCTGGGCTTTCTTT
CASSRRGGWAFF
>.|TRBJ2-3|.|TRBV7-8
TGTGCCAGCAGCTTTCCCGGGGCCGATACGCAGTATTTT
CASSFPGADTQYF
>.|TRBJ2-2|.|TRBV2
TGTGCCAGCAGTGAAGTCAGGGCGAACACCGGGGAGCTGTTTTTT
CASSEVRANTGELFF
>TRBD1|TRBJ2-7|.|TRBV10-1
TGCGCCAGCAGTGAGTCGGGACAGGCCCACGAGCAGTACTTC
CASSESGQAHEQYF
>.|TRBJ1-4|.|TRBV6-6
TGTGCCAGCCATAGGGGGGGACCGAATGAAAAACTGTTTTTT
CASHRGGPNEKLFF
>.|TRBJ1-5|once|TRBV18
TGTGCCAGCTCACCAGGCACAGTTAGCAATCAGCCCCAGCATTTT
CASSPGTVSNQPQHF
>.|TRBJ2-4|once|TRBV10-3
TGTGCCATCAGGCGGAGTTCCCTAGCCAAAAACATTCAGTACTTC
CAIRRSSLAKNIQYF
>.|TRBJ1-3|.|TRBV2
TGTGCCGGGAACCCGGGAAACACCATATATTTT
CAGNPGNTIYF
>TRBD2|TRBJ2-7|many|TRBV15
TGTGCCACCAGCAGGGAAGCGGGAGGCGCCTACGAGCAGTACTTC
CATSREAGGAYEQYF
>.|TRBJ2-2|.|TRBV7-9
TGTGCCAGCAGACCTGGGACCGGGGAGCTGTTTTTT
CASRPGTGELFF
>.|TRBJ2-3|.|TRBV6-4
TGTGCCAGCAGTGCGGGGGGCACAGATACGCAGTATTTT
CASSAGGTDTQYF
>.|TRBJ2-2|.|TRBV13
TGTGCCAGCAGCTTATTCCACACCGGGGAGCTGTTTTTT
CASSLFHTGELFF